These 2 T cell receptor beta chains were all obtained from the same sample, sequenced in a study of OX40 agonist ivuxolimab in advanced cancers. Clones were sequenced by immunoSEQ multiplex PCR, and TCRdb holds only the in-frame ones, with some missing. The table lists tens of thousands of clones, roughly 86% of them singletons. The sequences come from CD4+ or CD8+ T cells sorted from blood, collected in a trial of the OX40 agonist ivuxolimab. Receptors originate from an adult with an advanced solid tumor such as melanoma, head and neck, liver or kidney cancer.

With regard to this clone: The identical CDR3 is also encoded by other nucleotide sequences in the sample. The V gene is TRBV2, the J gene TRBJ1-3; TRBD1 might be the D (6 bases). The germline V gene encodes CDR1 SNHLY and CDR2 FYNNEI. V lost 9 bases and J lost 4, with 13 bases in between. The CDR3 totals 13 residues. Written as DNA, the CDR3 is TGTGCCAGAGGGGGGCTCTCCGGAAACACCATATATTTT. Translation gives CARGGLSGNTIYF.

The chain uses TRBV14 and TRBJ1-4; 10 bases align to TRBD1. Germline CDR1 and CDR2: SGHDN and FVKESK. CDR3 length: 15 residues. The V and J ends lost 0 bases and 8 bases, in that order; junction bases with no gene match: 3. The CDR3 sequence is CASSQERTGGEKLFF. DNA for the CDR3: TGTGCCAGCAGCCAAGAACGGACAGGGGGGGAAAAACTGTTTTTT.